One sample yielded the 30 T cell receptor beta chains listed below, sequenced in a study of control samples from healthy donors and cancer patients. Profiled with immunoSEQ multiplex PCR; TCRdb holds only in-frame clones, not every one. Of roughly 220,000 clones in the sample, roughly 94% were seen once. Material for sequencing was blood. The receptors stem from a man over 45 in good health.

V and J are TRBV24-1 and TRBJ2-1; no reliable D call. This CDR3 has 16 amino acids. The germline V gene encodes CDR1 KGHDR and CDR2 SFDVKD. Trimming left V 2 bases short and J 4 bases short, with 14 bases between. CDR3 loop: CATSDSNPSDYNEQFF. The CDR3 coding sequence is TGTGCCACCAGTGATTCCAACCCGTCCGATTACAATGAGCAGTTCTTC.

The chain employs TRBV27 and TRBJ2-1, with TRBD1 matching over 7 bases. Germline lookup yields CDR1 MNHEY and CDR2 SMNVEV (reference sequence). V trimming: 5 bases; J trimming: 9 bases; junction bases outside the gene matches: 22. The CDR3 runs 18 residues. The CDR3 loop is CASSPGQDNALLVGEQFF. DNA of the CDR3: TGTGCCAGCAGTCCCGGACAGGACAACGCGCTTCTTGTGGGTGAGCAGTTCTTC.

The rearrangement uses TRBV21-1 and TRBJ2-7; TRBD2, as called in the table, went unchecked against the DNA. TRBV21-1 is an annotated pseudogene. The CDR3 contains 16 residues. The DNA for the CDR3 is TGTGCCGCGAAAGCTCCTGGAGGATCTATCTCCTACGAGCAGTACGTC. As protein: CAAKAPGGSISYEQYV.

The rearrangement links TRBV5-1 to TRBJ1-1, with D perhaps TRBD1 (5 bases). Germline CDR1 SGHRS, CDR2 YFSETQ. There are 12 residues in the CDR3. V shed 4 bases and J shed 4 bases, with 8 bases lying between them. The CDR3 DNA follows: TGCGCCAGCAGCGTTGGGACCACTGAAGCTTTCTTT. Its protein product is CASSVGTTEAFF.

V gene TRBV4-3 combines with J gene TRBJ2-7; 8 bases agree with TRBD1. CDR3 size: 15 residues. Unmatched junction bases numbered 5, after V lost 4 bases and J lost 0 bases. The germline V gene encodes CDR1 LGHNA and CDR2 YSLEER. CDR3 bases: TGCGCCAGCAGCCGCGAAGGGACAGGCTCCTACGAGCAGTACTTC. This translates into CASSREGTGSYEQYF.

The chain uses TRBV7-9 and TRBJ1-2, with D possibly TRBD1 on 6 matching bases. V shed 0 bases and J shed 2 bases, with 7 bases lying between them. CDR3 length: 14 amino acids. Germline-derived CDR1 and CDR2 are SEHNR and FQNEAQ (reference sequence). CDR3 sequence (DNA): TGTGCCAGCAGCTTAGCGGACAGAAACTATGGCTACACCTTC. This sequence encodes CASSLADRNYGYTF.

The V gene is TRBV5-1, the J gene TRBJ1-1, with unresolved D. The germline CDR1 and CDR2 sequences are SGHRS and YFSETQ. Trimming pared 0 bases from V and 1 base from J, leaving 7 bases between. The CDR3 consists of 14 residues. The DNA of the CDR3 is TGCGCCAGCAGCTTGGGCAGTACGAACACTGAAGCTTTCTTT. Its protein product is CASSLGSTNTEAFF.

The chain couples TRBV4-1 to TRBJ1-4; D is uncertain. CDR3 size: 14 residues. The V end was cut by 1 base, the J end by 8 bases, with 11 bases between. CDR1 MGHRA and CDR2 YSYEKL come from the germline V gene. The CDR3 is CASSQVSVSEKLFF. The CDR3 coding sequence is TGCGCCAGCAGCCAAGTGAGCGTCTCGGAAAAACTGTTTTTT.

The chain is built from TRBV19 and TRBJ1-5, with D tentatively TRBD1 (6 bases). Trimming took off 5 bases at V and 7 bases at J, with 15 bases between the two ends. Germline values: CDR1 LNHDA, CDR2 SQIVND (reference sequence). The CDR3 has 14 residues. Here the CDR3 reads CASSVTGNSQPQHF. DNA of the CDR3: TGTGCCAGTAGTGTAACAGGGAACTCCCAGCCCCAGCATTTT.

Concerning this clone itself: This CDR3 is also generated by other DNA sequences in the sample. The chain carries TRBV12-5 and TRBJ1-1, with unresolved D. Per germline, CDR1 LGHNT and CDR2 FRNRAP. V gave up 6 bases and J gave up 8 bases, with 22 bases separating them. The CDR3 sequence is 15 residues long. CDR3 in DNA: TGTGCTAGTGGCTTCACGGACGGAGGTTGGACCGAAGCTTTCTTT. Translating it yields CASGFTDGGWTEAFF.

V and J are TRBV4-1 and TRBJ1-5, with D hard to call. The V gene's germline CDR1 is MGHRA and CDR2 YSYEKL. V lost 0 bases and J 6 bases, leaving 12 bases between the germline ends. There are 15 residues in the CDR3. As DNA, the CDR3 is TGCGCCAGCAGCCAAGATAGGGCTCCAGGTCAGCCCCAGCATTTT. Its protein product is CASSQDRAPGQPQHF.

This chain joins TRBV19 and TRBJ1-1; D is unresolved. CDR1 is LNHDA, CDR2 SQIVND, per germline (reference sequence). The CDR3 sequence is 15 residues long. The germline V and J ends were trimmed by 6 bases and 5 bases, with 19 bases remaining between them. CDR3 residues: CASRTPGPGGTEAFF. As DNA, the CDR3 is TGTGCCAGTAGGACTCCCGGGCCGGGAGGAACTGAAGCTTTCTTT.

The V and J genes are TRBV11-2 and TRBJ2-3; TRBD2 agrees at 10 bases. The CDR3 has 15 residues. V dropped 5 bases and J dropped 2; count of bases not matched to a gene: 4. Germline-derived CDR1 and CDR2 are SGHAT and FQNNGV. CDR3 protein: CASSLSGGITDTQYF. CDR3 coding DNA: TGTGCCAGCAGCCTTAGCGGGGGGATCACAGATACGCAGTATTTT.

The CDR3 loop is CASSRDQGGYTF. The CDR3 coding sequence is TGTGCCAGCAGCCGCGACCAGGGAGGCTACACCTTC. The gene calls are TRBV7-9 and TRBJ1-2; D may be TRBD1 (5 bases). The CDR3 is made up of 12 amino acids. The V end was cut by 5 bases, the J end by 8 bases, with 12 bases between. The V gene's germline CDR1 is SEHNR and CDR2 FQNEAQ (reference sequence).

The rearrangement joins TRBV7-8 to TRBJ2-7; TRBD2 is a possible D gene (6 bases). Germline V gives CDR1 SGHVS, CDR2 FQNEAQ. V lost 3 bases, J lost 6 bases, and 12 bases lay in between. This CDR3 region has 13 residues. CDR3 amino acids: CASSFIGGGEQYV. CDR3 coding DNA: TGTGCCAGCAGCTTCATCGGGGGAGGCGAGCAGTACGTC.

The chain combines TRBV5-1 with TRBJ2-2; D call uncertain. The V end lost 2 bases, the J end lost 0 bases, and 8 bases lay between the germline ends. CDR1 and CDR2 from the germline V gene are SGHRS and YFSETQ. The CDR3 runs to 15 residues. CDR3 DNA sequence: TGCGCCAGCAGCTTAGACACCACGAACACCGGGGAGCTGTTTTTT. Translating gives CASSLDTTNTGELFF.

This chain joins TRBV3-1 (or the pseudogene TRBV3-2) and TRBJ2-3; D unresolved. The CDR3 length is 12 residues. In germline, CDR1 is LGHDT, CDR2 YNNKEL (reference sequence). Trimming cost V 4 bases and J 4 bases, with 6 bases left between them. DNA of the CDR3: TGTGCCAGCAGCCGGTGGTCAGATACGCAGTATTTT. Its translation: CASSRWSDTQYF.

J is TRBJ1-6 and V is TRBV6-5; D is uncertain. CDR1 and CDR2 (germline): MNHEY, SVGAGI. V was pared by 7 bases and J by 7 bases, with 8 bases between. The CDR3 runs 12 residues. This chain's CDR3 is CASKRINSPLHF. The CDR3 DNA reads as TGTGCCAGCAAGCGGATAAATTCACCCCTCCACTTT.

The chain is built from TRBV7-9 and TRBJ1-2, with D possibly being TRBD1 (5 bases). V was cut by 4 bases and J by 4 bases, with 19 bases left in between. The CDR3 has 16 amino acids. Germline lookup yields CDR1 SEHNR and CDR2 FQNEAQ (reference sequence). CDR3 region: CASSSGTSFFSYGYTF. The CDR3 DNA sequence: TGTGCCAGCAGCTCCGGGACTTCTTTCTTTAGCTATGGCTACACCTTC.

CDR3 DNA: TGTGCCAGCAGTGGCCGCCTTGACAGCTCCAATCAGCCCCAGCATTTT. It is translated as CASSGRLDSSNQPQHF. The V and J genes are TRBV2 and TRBJ1-5; possible D gene TRBD1, 5 bases. Looked up from germline, CDR1 is SNHLY and CDR2 is FYNNEI. Between the trimmed V and J ends, which lost 4 bases and 3 bases, there was a span of 16 bases. The length of the CDR3 is 16 residues.

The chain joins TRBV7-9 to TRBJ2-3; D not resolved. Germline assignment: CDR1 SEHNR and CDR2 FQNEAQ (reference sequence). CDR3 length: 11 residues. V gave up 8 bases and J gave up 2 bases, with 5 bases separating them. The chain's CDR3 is CASENTDTQYF. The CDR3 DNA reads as TGTGCCAGCGAGAACACAGATACGCAGTATTTT.

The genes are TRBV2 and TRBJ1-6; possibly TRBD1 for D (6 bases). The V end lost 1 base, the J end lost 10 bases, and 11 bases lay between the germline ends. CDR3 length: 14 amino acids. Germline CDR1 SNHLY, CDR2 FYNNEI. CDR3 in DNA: TGTGCCAGCAGTGAAGGCAGGGGCGGATCACCCCTCCACTTT. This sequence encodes CASSEGRGGSPLHF.

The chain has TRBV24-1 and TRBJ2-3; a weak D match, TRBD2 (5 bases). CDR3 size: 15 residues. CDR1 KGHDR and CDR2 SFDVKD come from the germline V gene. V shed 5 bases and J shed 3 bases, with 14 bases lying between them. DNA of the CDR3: TGTGCCACCAGTGTTCCGCAGGAGGCAACAGATACGCAGTATTTT. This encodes CATSVPQEATDTQYF.

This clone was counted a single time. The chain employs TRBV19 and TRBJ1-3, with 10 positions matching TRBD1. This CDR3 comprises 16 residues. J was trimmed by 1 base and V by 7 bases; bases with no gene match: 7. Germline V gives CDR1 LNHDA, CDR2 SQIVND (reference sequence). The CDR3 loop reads CASTDRGRTSGNTIYF. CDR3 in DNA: TGTGCCAGTACTGACAGGGGGCGAACTTCTGGAAACACCATATATTTT.

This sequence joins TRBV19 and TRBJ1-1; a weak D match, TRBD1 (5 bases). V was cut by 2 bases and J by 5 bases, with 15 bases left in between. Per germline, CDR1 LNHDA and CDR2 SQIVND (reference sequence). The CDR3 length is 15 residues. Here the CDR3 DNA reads TGTGCCAGTAGTATAATGGGGCGCTCAGTGACTGAAGCTTTCTTT. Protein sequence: CASSIMGRSVTEAFF.

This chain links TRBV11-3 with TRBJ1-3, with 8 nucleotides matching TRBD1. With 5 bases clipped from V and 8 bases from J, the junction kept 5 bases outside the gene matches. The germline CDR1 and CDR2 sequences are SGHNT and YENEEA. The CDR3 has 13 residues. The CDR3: CASSTSQGDTIYF. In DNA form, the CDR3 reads TGTGCCAGCAGCACTTCACAGGGGGACACCATATATTTT.

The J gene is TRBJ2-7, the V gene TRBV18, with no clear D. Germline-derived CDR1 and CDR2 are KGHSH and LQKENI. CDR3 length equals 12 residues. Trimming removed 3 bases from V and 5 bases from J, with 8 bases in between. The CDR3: CASSPSSDEQYF. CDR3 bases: TGTGCCAGCTCACCCTCATCAGACGAGCAGTACTTC.

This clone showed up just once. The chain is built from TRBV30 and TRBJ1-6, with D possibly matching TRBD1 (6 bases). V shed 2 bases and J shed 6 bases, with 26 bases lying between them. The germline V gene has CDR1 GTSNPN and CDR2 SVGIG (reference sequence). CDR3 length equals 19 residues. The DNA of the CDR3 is TGTGCCTGGAGTTTAATTATGGGATTAGGGGGTTCTTTTAATTCACCCCTCCACTTT. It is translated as CAWSLIMGLGGSFNSPLHF.

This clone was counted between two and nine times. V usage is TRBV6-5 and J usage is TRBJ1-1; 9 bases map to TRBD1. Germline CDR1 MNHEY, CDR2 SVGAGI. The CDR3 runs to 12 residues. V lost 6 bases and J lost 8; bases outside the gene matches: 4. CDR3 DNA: TGTGCCAGCAGACAGACAGGGGGGGAAGCTTTCTTT. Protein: CASRQTGGEAFF.

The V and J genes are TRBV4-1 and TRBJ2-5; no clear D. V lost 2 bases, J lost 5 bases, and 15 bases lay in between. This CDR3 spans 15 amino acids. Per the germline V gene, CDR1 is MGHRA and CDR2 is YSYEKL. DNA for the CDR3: TGCGCCAGCAGCCAATCGAGAGTGGTCGAGGAGACCCAGTACTTC. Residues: CASSQSRVVEETQYF.